The entry that follows covers one TCR beta chain sequence. The data stem from a study of radiotherapy plus CTLA-4 blockade in lung cancer. Germline trimming cut 4 bases from V and 2 bases from J; bases unmatched to any gene: 4. This CDR3 has 16 residues. The germline gives CDR1 KGHSH, CDR2 LQKENI. Sequencing was performed with immunoSEQ multiplex PCR; in TCRdb, only in-frame clones are kept and a portion is missing. The table records under 70,000 clones, 77% of them present only once. The sequence was obtained from a human donor with non-small cell lung cancer who had a complete response to radiotherapy plus ipilimumab. This specimen was peripheral blood, taken from a patient treated with radiotherapy plus ipilimumab. The chain couples TRBV18 to TRBJ2-1, with 11 bases identical to TRBD2. This chain's CDR3 is CASSQIAGGPYNEQFF. CDR3 coding DNA: TGTGCCAGCTCACAGATAGCGGGAGGGCCCTACAATGAGCAGTTCTTC.